This T cell receptor beta chain was retrieved from a study of shared clonotypes between healthy human individuals. The V gene's germline CDR1 is SEHNR and CDR2 FQNEAQ (reference sequence). This CDR3 is 14 amino acids long. V was cut by 5 bases and J by 3 bases, with 13 bases left in between. Only in-frame clones appear in the TCRdb table, and some are missing; sequencing was by immunoSEQ multiplex PCR. The sample comprises some 2,500,000 clones, less than 95% of which are singletons, and 0.37% rests with the top ten. The clonotype was recovered from a man aged 18 to 30 in good health. Some clones in this sample may be carry-over from other donors' samples. The gene calls are TRBV7-9 and TRBJ1-1, with D uncertain. The specimen was naive CD4+ T cells from PBMCs. The subset was: CD45RA+ positively selected. As DNA, the CDR3 is TGTGCCAGCAGCCTAAGGTTGGATCACACTGAAGCTTTCTTT. It translates to CASSLRLDHTEAFF.